This T cell receptor (beta chain) was sequenced in a study of T-cell memory formation after mild COVID-19. 5'RACE primed from the constant segment yielded TCR alpha and TCR beta cDNA libraries bearing sample barcodes and UMIs. From the 5' RACE reads, TCRdb called clonotypes with MiXCR, one entry per CDR3 protein. The table lists some 320,000 distinct CDR3 sequences, roughly an eighth of them singletons. This clonotype was observed a few times. The specimen sequenced was PBMCs or a T cell subset sorted from them (not recorded which). This clonotype was sampled from a man aged 18-30 years who had mild COVID-19 (a few samples of this study predate the infection). Cell type and time point are not known.

The CDR3 nucleotides are TGTGCCAGCAGAAGGGGGACAGGGCTCGAGCAGTACGTC. It translates to CASRRGTGLEQYV. The chain carries TRBV6-2 or TRBV6-3 and TRBJ2-7; 9 bases align to TRBD1. The CDR3 has 13 amino acids. V lost 6 bases, J lost 6 bases, and 6 bases stayed unmatched. Germline values: CDR1 MNHEY, CDR2 SVGEGT.